This passage covers 18 T cell receptor beta chains from one sample sequenced in a study of Graves' ophthalmopathy and Graves' hyperthyroidism. RNA transcripts yielded amplified TCR beta CDR3 regions. HTBI-primed first-round RT-PCR preceded second-round multiplex PCR. Using its own MiXCR run on the multiplex PCR reads, TCRdb lists one record per CDR3 protein. This sample yields a few hundred thousand distinct CDR3 sequences, of which 15% to 20% are seen a single time; about 1.6% belongs to the top ten. Sequencing was performed on peripheral blood. These receptors were collected from a woman aged 18-29 years with Graves' ophthalmopathy.

There are many counts of this clonotype. The V and J genes are TRBV25-1 and TRBJ2-7, with 9 bases that match TRBD1. J lost 2 bases, V lost 2 bases, and 1 base had no gene match. CDR3 length: 14 residues. Germline lookup yields CDR1 MGHDK and CDR2 SYGVNS. The CDR3 DNA sequence: TGTGCCAGCAGTGAAGGGACAGGGCCCTACGAGCAGTACTTC. Its protein is CASSEGTGPYEQYF.

This clonotype was observed many times. This chain uses TRBV30 with TRBJ1-2, with 7 bases identical to TRBD1. V was pared by 5 bases and J by 2 bases, with 17 bases of the junction left unmatched. This CDR3 has 17 amino acids. Germline V gives CDR1 GTSNPN, CDR2 SVGIG (reference sequence). The CDR3 nucleotides read TGTGCCTGGGGTGGAGGGGCAGGGGGAAAGTGGAACTATGGCTACACCTTC. Its protein product is CAWGGGAGGKWNYGYTF.

This clonotype came up many times. The rearrangement joins TRBV19 to TRBJ2-2; 10 nucleotides align to TRBD2. J gave up 5 bases and V 5 bases, and 8 bases lay outside the gene matches. This CDR3 is 16 amino acids long. From germline, CDR1 is LNHDA and CDR2 SQIVND (reference sequence). The CDR3 reads CASSQRAGGWTGELFF. CDR3 sequence (DNA): TGTGCCAGTAGTCAAAGAGCGGGAGGGTGGACCGGGGAGCTGTTTTTT.

This clonotype was seen many times. The chain is built from TRBV2 and TRBJ1-2; D gene uncertain. The CDR3 is made up of 15 amino acids. V lost 4 bases and J 1 base, leaving 13 bases between the germline ends. CDR1 and CDR2 (germline): SNHLY, FYNNEI. CDR3 region: CASSGGSPFNYGYTF. The CDR3 coding sequence is TGTGCCAGCAGTGGCGGAAGCCCCTTTAACTATGGCTACACCTTC.

This clonotype came up many times. J is TRBJ2-7 and V is TRBV25-1; TRBD1 is a possible D gene (5 bases). V dropped 0 bases and J dropped 2 bases, with 17 bases sitting between them. Per the germline V gene, CDR1 is MGHDK and CDR2 is SYGVNS. The CDR3 extends over 17 amino acids. This CDR3 is CASSEYNQDNWTYEQYF. The CDR3 nucleotides are TGTGCCAGCAGTGAATATAATCAGGACAACTGGACCTACGAGCAGTACTTC.

This clonotype came up many times. This sequence joins TRBV12-3 or TRBV12-4 and TRBJ2-2; TRBD1 is a possible D gene (5 bases). Trimming shortened V by 3 bases and J by 4 bases, and 12 bases separated the two germline ends. The length of the CDR3 is 15 residues. This chain's CDR3 is CASSFAIQGTGELFF. DNA for the CDR3: TGTGCCAGCAGTTTTGCAATCCAGGGCACCGGGGAGCTGTTTTTT.

This clonotype was recorded many times. The chain has TRBV7-3 and TRBJ2-7; 7 nucleotides line up with TRBD2. CDR1 is SGHTA, CDR2 FQGTGA, per germline. The trim removed 5 bases at V and 6 bases at J, leaving 16 bases unmatched. There are 16 residues in the CDR3. CDR3 sequence: CASSPGGGLGGREQYF. The CDR3 coding sequence is TGTGCCAGCAGCCCGGGTGGAGGACTAGGAGGTCGCGAGCAGTACTTC.

There are many counts of this clonotype. The rearrangement joins TRBV6-5 to TRBJ2-6, with TRBD1 identical over 7 bases. Germline lookup yields CDR1 MNHEY and CDR2 SVGAGI. V gave up 6 bases and J gave up 0 bases; unmatched junction bases: 5. The CDR3 is 16 amino acids. CDR3 in DNA: TGTGCCAGCAGCCGACAGGGCCGCTCTGGGGCCAACGTCCTGACTTTC. Protein product: CASSRQGRSGANVLTF.

This clonotype was observed a single time. This rearrangement joins TRBV12-3 or TRBV12-4 to TRBJ2-5; D remains ambiguous. The V and J ends lost 2 bases and 4 bases respectively, with 11 bases between them. The CDR3 sequence is 14 residues long. Here the CDR3 DNA reads TGTGCCAGCAGTTTACTGGCTCCTGGAGAGACCCAGTACTTC. The encoded protein is CASSLLAPGETQYF.

The chain employs TRBV27 and TRBJ1-1; D gene unclear. The CDR3 is 13 residues long. V shed 7 bases and J shed 1 base, with 10 bases lying between them. Germline values: CDR1 MNHEY, CDR2 SMNVEV (reference sequence). CDR3 region: CASNAGTNTEAFF. The CDR3 nucleotides are TGTGCCAGCAATGCAGGAACGAACACTGAAGCTTTCTTT.

The chain joins TRBV27 to TRBJ2-7, with D possibly TRBD1 on 5 matching bases. V was clipped by 5 bases and J by 2 bases, with 10 bases between them. The CDR3 sequence is 13 residues long. The germline gives CDR1 MNHEY, CDR2 SMNVEV (reference sequence). CDR3 DNA: TGTGCCAGCAGTCAGACAGAAGCCTACGAGCAGTACTTC. Protein: CASSQTEAYEQYF.

This clonotype was counted at least ten times. One end of the junction fails to match germline, which may point to a read error. The chain uses TRBV5-1 and TRBJ1-1, with a possible D match to TRBD1 (5 bases). There are 12 residues in the CDR3. Per germline, CDR1 SGHRS and CDR2 YFSETQ. The CDR3 DNA reads TGTGCCAGTAGGGGTGGGAACACTGAAGCTTTCTTT. Amino acid sequence: CASRGGNTEAFF.

This clonotype showed up many times. The chain has TRBV28 and TRBJ2-5; tentatively, D is TRBD1 (6 bases). With 7 bases removed from V and 2 bases from J, the gap between germline ends came to 11 bases. From germline, CDR1 is MDHEN and CDR2 SYDVKM. This CDR3 contains 13 residues. This CDR3 is CASTRGSQETQYF. The CDR3 coding sequence is TGTGCCAGCACAAGGGGGTCTCAAGAGACCCAGTACTTC.

In this sample, this clonotype turned up once. This chain uses TRBV15 with TRBJ1-1; 8 nucleotides line up with TRBD1. CDR3 size: 14 residues. Per germline, CDR1 LNHNV and CDR2 YYDKDF (reference sequence). V lost 4 bases to trimming and J lost 7 bases; unmatched junction nucleotides: 8. CDR3 DNA: TGTGCCACCAGCACCCGGACAGGGCGTATTGAAGCTTTCTTT. Translated: CATSTRTGRIEAFF.

Concerning this clonotype itself: This may be a read error: a much more frequent sequence differs by one nucleotide. This rearrangement joins TRBV25-1 to TRBJ2-7, with D possibly called TRBD1 or TRBD2 (5 bases each). The germline CDR1 and CDR2 sequences are MGHDK and SYGVNS. The length of the CDR3 is 13 residues. CDR3 nucleotides: TGTGCCAGCAGTGATAGGGACGGCTACGAGAAGTACTTC. Protein: CASSDRDGYEKYF.

This clonotype was seen ten or more times. The gene calls are TRBV19 and TRBJ1-2; D is ambiguous. The CDR3 totals 14 residues. The V and J ends lost 8 bases and 4 bases respectively, with 17 bases between them. CDR1 LNHDA and CDR2 SQIVND come from the germline V gene (reference sequence). Here the CDR3 reads CASVLRHRGYGYTF. CDR3 nucleotides: TGTGCCAGTGTTCTACGACACCGAGGCTATGGCTACACCTTC.

This clonotype was seen ten or more times. V gene TRBV12-3 or TRBV12-4 combines with J gene TRBJ1-6, with 9 nucleotides matching TRBD1. The CDR3 loop spans 15 amino acids. V trimming: 5 bases; J trimming: 9 bases; junction bases outside the gene matches: 8. DNA of the CDR3: TGTGCCAGCAGTCCAGGACAGGGGAGCAGTTCACCCCTCCACTTT. It yields the protein CASSPGQGSSSPLHF.

This clonotype was observed at least ten times. V and J are TRBV28 and TRBJ2-2; D may be TRBD1 (7 bases). CDR1 is MDHEN and CDR2 is SYDVKM in the germline V gene. The CDR3 covers 16 residues. With 2 bases removed from V and 6 bases from J, the gap between germline ends came to 16 bases. In DNA form, the CDR3 reads TGTGCCAGCAGTTTAACCCGGCAGGGGGACTCCGGGGAGCTGTTTTTT. Translated: CASSLTRQGDSGELFF.